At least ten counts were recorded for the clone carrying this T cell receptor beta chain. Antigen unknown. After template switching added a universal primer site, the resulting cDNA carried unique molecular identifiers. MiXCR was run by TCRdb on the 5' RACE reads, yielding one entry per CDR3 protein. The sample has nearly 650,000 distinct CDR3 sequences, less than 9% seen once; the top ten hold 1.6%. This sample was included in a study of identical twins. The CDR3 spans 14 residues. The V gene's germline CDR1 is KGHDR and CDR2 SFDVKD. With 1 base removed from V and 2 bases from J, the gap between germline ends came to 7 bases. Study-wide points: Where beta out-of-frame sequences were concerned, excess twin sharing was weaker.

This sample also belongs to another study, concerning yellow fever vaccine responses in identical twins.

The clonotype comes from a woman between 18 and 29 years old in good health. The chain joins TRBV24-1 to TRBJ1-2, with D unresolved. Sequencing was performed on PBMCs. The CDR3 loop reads CATSDFSGNYGYTF. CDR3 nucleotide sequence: TGTGCCACCAGTGATTTCTCCGGGAACTATGGCTACACCTTC.